A few counts support the clone carrying this T cell receptor (beta chain). Its cognate antigen is unknown. The authors reverse transcribed all of the isolated RNA, so sequencing captured expressed TCRB transcripts. TCRdb keeps only in-frame clones here, not all; method: immunoSEQ multiplex PCR. The table lists more than 95,000 clones, 25% to 35% of them singletons. The data were taken from a study of beta chain features in type 1 diabetes. Across the study: Cell yields, gender and age were similar in healthy donors and patients. Investigators examined some 110,000,000 sorted cells across all samples. Study-wide points: When Type 1 diabetes patients were examined, their TCRB CDR3s proved moderately but significantly shorter in all four CD4+ subsets.

CDR3 length equals 13 residues. Trimming cost V 2 bases and J 6 bases, with 10 bases left between them. CDR1 is KGHSH and CDR2 is LQKENI in the germline V gene. The sequenced sample was central memory CD4+ T cells from blood. This chain links TRBV18 with TRBJ1-2; D may be TRBD1 (5 bases). The sequence was obtained from a woman between 18 and 29 years old with type 1 diabetes. CDR3 sequence: CASSPWKGNGYTF. The CDR3 region has the DNA TGTGCCAGCTCACCATGGAAGGGGAATGGCTACACCTTC.